These 10 T cell receptor beta chains came from one sample sequenced in a study of T cell repertoires in breast cancer. Paired alpha-beta TCRs of CD8+ T cells were analyzed by expanded emulsion RT-PCR. Blocking oligonucleotides added to a second nested PCR suppressed unpaired genes. One entry per CDR3 protein, called by TCRdb with MiXCR from the emulsion pairing reads. The sample consists of roughly 39,000 distinct CDR3 sequences, 35% to 50% of them appearing once. Specimen: CD8+ T cells. Receptor source: a pool of human donors with breast cancer or a healthy control (not recorded which).

This clonotype turned up a few times. This chain uses TRBV7-2 with TRBJ2-7; possibly TRBD1 for D (7 bases). Germline assignment: CDR1 SGHTA and CDR2 FQGNSA. Trimming took 0 bases from V and 4 from J, leaving 10 bases between them. The CDR3 runs 14 residues. In DNA, the CDR3 is TGTGCCAGCAGCTTAGCCAGGGGGGTGTACGAGCAGTACTTC. This sequence encodes CASSLARGVYEQYF.

The rearrangement joins TRBV7-3 to TRBJ2-2; D is tentatively TRBD1 or TRBD2 (6 bases each). V was clipped by 10 bases and J by 5 bases, with 17 bases between them. CDR1 and CDR2 (germline): SGHTA, FQGTGA. This CDR3 contains 14 residues. The CDR3 DNA reads as TGTGCCACCTCTATCGGGGGCTGGACCGGGGAGCTGTTTTTT. Residues: CATSIGGWTGELFF.

In its sample, this clonotype is medium-sized. The chain links TRBV7-9 to TRBJ2-1; D is unresolved. Trimming stripped 2 bases from V and 0 bases from J, with 11 bases between. CDR1 SEHNR and CDR2 FQNEAQ come from the germline V gene (reference sequence). The CDR3 is made up of 16 amino acids. CDR3 DNA: TGTGCCAGCAGCTTATTCGGTGGAAGCTCCTACAATGAGCAGTTCTTC. It is translated as CASSLFGGSSYNEQFF.

This rearrangement joins TRBV30 to TRBJ2-7, with D possibly being TRBD2 (7 bases). Trimming cost V 1 base and J 6 bases, with 13 bases left between them. The length of the CDR3 is 13 residues. Germline V gene sequence: CDR1 GTSNPN, CDR2 SVGIG (reference sequence). CDR3 amino acids: CAWSGGGEGEQYF. The CDR3 DNA sequence: TGTGCCTGGAGTGGAGGGGGGGAAGGCGAGCAGTACTTC.

The sample holds a few counts of this clonotype. This chain uses TRBV4-1 with TRBJ1-5; no definite D call. The CDR3 spans 12 residues. CDR1 is MGHRA and CDR2 is YSYEKL in the germline V gene. The germline V and J ends were trimmed by 3 bases and 8 bases, with 8 bases remaining between them. DNA for the CDR3: TGCGCCAGCAGCCACAGTACGGAGCCCCAGCATTTT. This encodes CASSHSTEPQHF.

This clonotype was seen more than once but under ten times. The rearrangement links TRBV25-1 to TRBJ1-2, with D perhaps TRBD1 (6 bases). The CDR3 is 14 amino acids. Trimming removed 1 base at V and 7 bases at J, with 13 bases between. Germline-derived CDR1 and CDR2 are MGHDK and SYGVNS. The CDR3 is CASSELPTGFGYTF. As DNA, the CDR3 is TGTGCCAGCAGTGAATTACCAACAGGGTTTGGCTACACCTTC.

Remarks on this clonotype: A much bigger clone sits one base away, suggesting this may be a read error. The V and J genes are TRBV6-1 and TRBJ2-3; D may correspond to TRBD1 or TRBD2 (5 bases each). The CDR3 has 14 amino acids. Germline V gene sequence: CDR1 MNHNS, CDR2 SASEGT. Trimming stripped 4 bases from V and 5 bases from J, with 13 bases between. CDR3 DNA sequence: TGTGCCAGCAGTGGGGGACCACTTGAAGATACGCAGTATTTT. Translation: CASSGGPLEDTQYF.

The V call is TRBV12-3 or TRBV12-4, the J call TRBJ1-6, with 7 bases identical to TRBD1. Trimming removed 3 bases from V and 9 bases from J; junction bases left unmatched: 8. This CDR3 has 15 amino acids. In DNA form, the CDR3 reads TGTGCCAGCAGTTTCTCAGGGGGGGCCGGTTCACCCCTCCACTTT. Translation gives CASSFSGGAGSPLHF.

This clonotype was recorded only once. This chain links TRBV27 with TRBJ2-5; 9 bases line up with TRBD2. This CDR3 has 20 residues. Germline-derived CDR1 and CDR2 are MNHEY and SMNVEV (reference sequence). The J segment lost 5 bases and the V segment lost 2 bases, leaving 21 bases of the junction unmatched. The CDR3 region is CASSLRERLGGRAWDETQYF. CDR3 coding DNA: TGTGCCAGCAGTTTAAGGGAACGTTTGGGCGGGAGGGCTTGGGACGAGACCCAGTACTTC.

V and J are TRBV19 and TRBJ1-2; D is perhaps TRBD1 (6 bases). The germline CDR1 and CDR2 sequences are LNHDA and SQIVND (reference sequence). V was trimmed by 7 bases and J by 4 bases, leaving 19 bases between them. The CDR3 covers 15 residues. The CDR3 nucleotides are TGTGCCAGTATCAAGGGCAGGGGCGGCGGCTATGGCTACACCTTC. This translates into CASIKGRGGGYGYTF.